A selection of T cell receptor beta chains follows, all from one sample in a study of OX40 agonist ivuxolimab in advanced cancers. Method: immunoSEQ multiplex PCR; TCRdb's copy keeps in-frame clones and lacks some. The sample yields 50,000 or so clones, about 77% seen once. Sequencing used CD4+ or CD8+ T cells sorted from blood, obtained in a trial of the OX40 agonist ivuxolimab. The receptor source for this set is an adult with an advanced solid tumor such as melanoma, head and neck, liver or kidney cancer. The conserved cysteine and the conserved F or W are not part of the CDR3 here. D genes are given only for firm matches.

D gene	V gene	J gene	CDR3 protein
TRBD2	TRBV6-5	TRBJ2-1	ASSYGLAHEQF
-	TRBV12-5	TRBJ1-5	ASGLGRNSNQPQH
-	TRBV10-3	TRBJ1-6	AISETSGDASPLH
-	TRBV30	TRBJ2-1	AWRGGGNNNEQF
-	TRBV18	TRBJ1-2	ASSPRSRSENYGYT
-	TRBV28	TRBJ1-1	ASSGNSARMNTEAF
-	TRBV20-1	TRBJ2-3	SARGDTQY
TRBD2	TRBV5-1	TRBJ2-7	ASSTTSGSDEQY
-	TRBV19	TRBJ2-1	ASSPSRLLWSGEQF
-	TRBV19	TRBJ2-7	ASSKGRGPYEQY
TRBD1	TRBV18	TRBJ1-6	ASSGDSYNSPLH
TRBD2	TRBV11-2	TRBJ2-7	ASSLLAGGWDLYEQY
-	TRBV29-1	TRBJ1-1	SFSLGLNTEAF
TRBD1	TRBV5-4	TRBJ1-6	ASSLGLGTGGSPLH
TRBD1	TRBV19	TRBJ1-3	ATRAQGDAGNTIY
-	TRBV25-1	TRBJ2-6	ASSGGGSGANVLT
-	TRBV29-1	TRBJ2-2	SVEDGGPTNTGELF
-	TRBV6-6	TRBJ1-4	ASSAPPSSNEKLF
-	TRBV21-1	TRBJ1-2	ASNKDSHGYT
-	TRBV6-6	TRBJ1-1	ASSYNVKTVTEAF
-	TRBV6-5	TRBJ1-2	ASSHPGLIYGYT
TRBD2	TRBV2	TRBJ2-1	ASKSSGTSYNEQF
-	TRBV6-5	TRBJ1-1	ASSSPAPEAF
-	TRBV6-1	TRBJ2-7	ASRPWTQSSYEQY
-	TRBV15	TRBJ1-4	ATSPRGLIEKLF
-	TRBV7-2	TRBJ1-4	ASSLVQGSEKLF
-	TRBV11-2	TRBJ1-4	ASSLGLTMATNEKLF
TRBD1	TRBV13	TRBJ1-1	ASRKQGAGEAF
-	TRBV5-1	TRBJ2-1	ASSLVGGNYNEQF
-	TRBV5-1	TRBJ2-6	ASSLGSRSGANVLT
TRBD2	TRBV5-1	TRBJ2-3	ASSLGREGTDTQY
-	TRBV18	TRBJ2-1	ASSPQATVLSGSNEQF
-	TRBV7-2	TRBJ1-4	ASSESWTNEKLF
TRBD1	TRBV7-9	TRBJ1-6	ASSSTGDSPLH
TRBD1	TRBV12-5	TRBJ2-1	ASGPTGGGIGEQF
-	TRBV5-4	TRBJ1-2	ASSFRGGGYT
TRBD2	TRBV12-5	TRBJ2-1	ASGLELAGGYNEQF
-	TRBV7-2	TRBJ2-7	ASSPELGTYEQY
TRBD2	TRBV4-1	TRBJ2-2	ASSPLRTSGTGELF
-	TRBV6-6	TRBJ1-2	ASTAGRYGYT
-	TRBV5-1	TRBJ2-3	ASSLNPDTQY
TRBD1	TRBV5-1	TRBJ1-2	ASSLQTGDGYT
-	TRBV6-5	TRBJ1-5	ASSPGAGNNQPQH
TRBD2	TRBV29-1	TRBJ2-2	SVPGLAGGAGELF
-	TRBV28	TRBJ2-3	ASSVTSTDTQY
TRBD2	TRBV9	TRBJ2-1	ASNIAGGRNEQF
-	TRBV5-1	TRBJ1-1	ASSPTSGLGDTEAF
-	TRBV7-8	TRBJ2-3	ASSPEGPGHTDTQY
-	TRBV6-6	TRBJ1-5	ASSYQPRSNNQPQH
-	TRBV5-1	TRBJ1-5	ASSPRGLGNQPQH
-	TRBV6-5	TRBJ1-5	ASRTDQPQH
-	TRBV9	TRBJ1-2	ASSVTPAAYGYT
TRBD1	TRBV7-3	TRBJ2-6	ASSLRTGTGLSGANVLT
-	TRBV7-7	TRBJ2-5	ASSFQGSETQY
-	TRBV6-5	TRBJ2-3	ASSPRTDTQY
-	TRBV5-4	TRBJ2-5	ASSFMAGSQETQY